This T cell receptor (beta chain) was recorded in a study of CD8 T cells in Susac syndrome. Reverse transcription used roughly 0.5 to 1 ug RNA and random hexamers. TCRdb reanalysed the immunoSEQ multiplex PCR reads using MiXCR and keeps one entry per CDR3 protein. Here the sample spans 120,000 or so distinct CDR3 sequences, roughly 94% being singletons. The V and J ends lost 7 bases and 2 bases respectively, with 21 bases between them. This CDR3 comprises 15 residues. Looked up from germline, CDR1 is SQVTM and CDR2 is ANQGSEA. What was sequenced was CD8+ T cells from PBMCs. This clonotype was sampled from a human donor with Susac syndrome. The chain joins TRBV29-1 to TRBJ2-7; weak D call: TRBD2 (7 bases). CDR3 sequence (DNA): TGCAGCGCCCGTGGGGGGGCCGAAGGGACCTACGAGCAGTACTTC. This gives the protein CSARGGAEGTYEQYF.